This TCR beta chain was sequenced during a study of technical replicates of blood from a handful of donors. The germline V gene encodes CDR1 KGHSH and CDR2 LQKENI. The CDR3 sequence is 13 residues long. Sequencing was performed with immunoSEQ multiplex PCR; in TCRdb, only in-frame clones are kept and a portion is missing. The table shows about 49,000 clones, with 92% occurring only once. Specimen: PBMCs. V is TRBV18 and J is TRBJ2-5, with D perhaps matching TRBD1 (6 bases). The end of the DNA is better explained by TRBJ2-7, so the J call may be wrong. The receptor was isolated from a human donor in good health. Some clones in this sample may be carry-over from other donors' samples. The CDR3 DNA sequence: TGTGCCAGCGGGGGCGCTCGGTCTGACGAGCAGTACTTC. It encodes CASGGARSDEQYF.